This TCR beta chain was recovered during a study of T cell changes during pregnancy in multiple sclerosis (dated by TCRdb to about 2019). With regard to the full study: In women with multiple sclerosis, the researchers looked at how the T cell repertoire shifted as pregnancy progressed.

The V and J ends are trimmed by 3 bases and 4 bases, leaving 9 bases between them. Its CDR3 holds 13 amino acids, cysteine through phenylalanine. The retained sequence is limited to the CDR3, 39 bases, with the frame set at the first base. CDR1 and CDR2 (MNHNS, SASEGT) derive from the germline V gene. The library was built by means of the immunoSEQ multiplex PCR assay. Here the immuneACCESS table is served through TCRdb, limited to in-frame sequences with V and J called. Missing clones are a known gap in these copies; in checked studies unresolved V genes cover under half, and the rest lacks a known reason. The sample data list under 90,000 clones, and just under 95% of these were observed just once. Roughly 3.6% of the sample is held by the ten biggest clonotypes. In the case of this clone: It has no known antigen specificity. Base qualities are not provided; no much larger clone lies one nucleotide away.

The TCR originated in a female donor in good health, enrolled as a control in a pregnancy study. This material consisted of peripheral blood, taken after pregnancy. The rearranged segments are TRBV6-1 and TRBJ2-5, and possibly TRBD2, on 5 matching bases. The sequence in DNA is TGTGCCAGCAGTGAGAGGGAGCGAGAGACCCAGTACTTC. This is translated as CASSERERETQYF.